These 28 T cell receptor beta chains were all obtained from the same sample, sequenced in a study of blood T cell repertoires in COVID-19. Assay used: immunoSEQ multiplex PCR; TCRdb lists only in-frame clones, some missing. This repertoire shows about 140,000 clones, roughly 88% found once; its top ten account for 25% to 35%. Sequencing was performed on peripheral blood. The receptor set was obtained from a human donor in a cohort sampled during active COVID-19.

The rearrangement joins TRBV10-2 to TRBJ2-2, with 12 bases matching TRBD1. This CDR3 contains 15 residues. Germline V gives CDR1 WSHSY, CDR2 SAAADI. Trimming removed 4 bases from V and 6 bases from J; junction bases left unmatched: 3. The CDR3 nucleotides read TGCGCCAGCAGTGGAGGGACAGGGGGCCCCGGGGAGCTGTTTTTT. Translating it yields CASSGGTGGPGELFF.

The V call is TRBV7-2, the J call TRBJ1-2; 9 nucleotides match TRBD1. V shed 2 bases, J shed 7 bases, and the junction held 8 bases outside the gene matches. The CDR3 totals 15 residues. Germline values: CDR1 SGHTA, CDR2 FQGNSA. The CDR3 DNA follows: TGTGCCAGCAGCTTAAGCTCTTCGACAGGGGGTGGCTACACCTTC. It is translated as CASSLSSSTGGGYTF.

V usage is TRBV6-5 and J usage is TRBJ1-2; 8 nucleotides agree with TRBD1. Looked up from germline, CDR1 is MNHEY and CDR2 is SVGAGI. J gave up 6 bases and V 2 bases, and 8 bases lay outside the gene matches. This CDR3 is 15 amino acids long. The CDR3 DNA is TGTGCCAGCAGTTACAGGCCAGGGGGCGCAGATGGCTACACCTTC. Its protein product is CASSYRPGGADGYTF.

CDR3 loop: CASSLSGSSYEQYF. The CDR3 DNA sequence: TGCGCCAGCAGCTTGTCTGGGAGCTCCTACGAGCAGTACTTC. The rearrangement uses TRBV5-1 and TRBJ2-7; a possible D gene is TRBD2 (5 bases). Trimming shortened V by 1 base and J by 0 bases, and 8 bases separated the two germline ends. The germline V gene encodes CDR1 SGHRS and CDR2 YFSETQ. CDR3 length: 14 residues.

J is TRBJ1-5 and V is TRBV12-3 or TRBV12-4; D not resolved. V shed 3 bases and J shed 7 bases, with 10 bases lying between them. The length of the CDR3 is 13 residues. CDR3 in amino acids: CASSLTAGQPQHF. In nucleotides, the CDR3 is TGTGCCAGCAGTTTGACGGCGGGCCAGCCCCAGCATTTT.

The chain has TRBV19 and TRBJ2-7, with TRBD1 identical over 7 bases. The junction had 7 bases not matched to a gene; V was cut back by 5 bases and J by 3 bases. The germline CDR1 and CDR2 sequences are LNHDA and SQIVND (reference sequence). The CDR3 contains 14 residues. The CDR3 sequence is CASSYSGTVYEQYF. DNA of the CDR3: TGTGCCAGTAGTTACTCCGGGACAGTCTACGAGCAGTACTTC.

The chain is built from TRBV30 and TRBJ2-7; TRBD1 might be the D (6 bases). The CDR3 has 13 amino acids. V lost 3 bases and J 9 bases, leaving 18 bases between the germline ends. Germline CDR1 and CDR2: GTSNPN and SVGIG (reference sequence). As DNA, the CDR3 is TGTGCCTGGAGCGCGCGACAGGAACTACGGCAGTACTTC. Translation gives CAWSARQELRQYF.

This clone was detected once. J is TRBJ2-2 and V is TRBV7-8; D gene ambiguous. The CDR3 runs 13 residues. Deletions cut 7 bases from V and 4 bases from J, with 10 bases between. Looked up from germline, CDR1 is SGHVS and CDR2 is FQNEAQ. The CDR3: CASNQVSTGELFF. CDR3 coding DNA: TGTGCCAGCAACCAAGTCAGCACCGGGGAGCTGTTTTTT.

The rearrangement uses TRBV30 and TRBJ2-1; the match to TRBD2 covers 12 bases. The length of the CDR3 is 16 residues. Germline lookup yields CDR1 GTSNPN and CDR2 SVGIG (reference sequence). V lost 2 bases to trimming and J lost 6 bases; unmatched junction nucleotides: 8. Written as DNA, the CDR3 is TGTGCCTGGAGTTTCCTAGCGGGGGGGCACTCCAATGAGCAGTTCTTC. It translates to CAWSFLAGGHSNEQFF.

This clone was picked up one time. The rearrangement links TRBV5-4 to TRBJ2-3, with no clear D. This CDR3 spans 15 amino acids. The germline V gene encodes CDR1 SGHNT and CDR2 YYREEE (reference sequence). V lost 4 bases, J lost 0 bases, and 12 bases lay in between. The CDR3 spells CASSPITESTDTQYF. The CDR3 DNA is TGTGCCAGCAGCCCAATAACAGAGAGCACAGATACGCAGTATTTT.

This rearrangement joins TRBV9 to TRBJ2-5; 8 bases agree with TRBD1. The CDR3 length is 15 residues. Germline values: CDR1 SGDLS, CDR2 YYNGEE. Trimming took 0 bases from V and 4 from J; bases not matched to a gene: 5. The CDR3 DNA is TGTGCCAGCAGCGTAGGGCAGGGGGCAGGAGAGACCCAGTACTTC. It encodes CASSVGQGAGETQYF.

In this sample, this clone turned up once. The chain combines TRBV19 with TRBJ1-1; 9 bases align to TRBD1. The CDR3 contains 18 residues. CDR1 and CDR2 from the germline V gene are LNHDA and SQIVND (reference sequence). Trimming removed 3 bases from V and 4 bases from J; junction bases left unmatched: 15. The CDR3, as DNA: TGTGCCAGTAGTATCCTAGGACAGGGGCCCCGGTGGGTCACTGAAGCTTTCTTT. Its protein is CASSILGQGPRWVTEAFF.

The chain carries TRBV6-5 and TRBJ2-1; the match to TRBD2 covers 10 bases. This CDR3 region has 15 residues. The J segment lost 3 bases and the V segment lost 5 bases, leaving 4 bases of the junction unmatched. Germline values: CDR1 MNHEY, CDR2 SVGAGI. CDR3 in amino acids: CASSSGGALYNEQFF. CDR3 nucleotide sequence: TGTGCCAGCAGTAGCGGGGGGGCCCTCTACAATGAGCAGTTCTTC.

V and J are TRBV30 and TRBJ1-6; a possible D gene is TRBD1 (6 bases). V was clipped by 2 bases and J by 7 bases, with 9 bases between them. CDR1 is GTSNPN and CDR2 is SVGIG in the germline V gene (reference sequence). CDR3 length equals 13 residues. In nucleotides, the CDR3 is TGTGCCTGGAGTACAGGGAACAATTCACCCCTCCACTTT. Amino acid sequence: CAWSTGNNSPLHF.

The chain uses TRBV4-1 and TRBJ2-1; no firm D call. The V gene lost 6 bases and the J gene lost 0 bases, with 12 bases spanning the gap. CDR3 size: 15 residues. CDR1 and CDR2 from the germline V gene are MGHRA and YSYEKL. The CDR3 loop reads CASRALESSYNEQFF. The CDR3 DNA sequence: TGCGCCAGCAGGGCTCTAGAGAGCTCCTACAATGAGCAGTTCTTC.

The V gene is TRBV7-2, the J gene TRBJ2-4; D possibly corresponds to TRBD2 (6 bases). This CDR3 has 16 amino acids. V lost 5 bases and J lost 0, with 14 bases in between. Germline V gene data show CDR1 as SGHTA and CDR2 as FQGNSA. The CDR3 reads CASSPLGGEAKNIQYF. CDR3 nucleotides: TGTGCCAGCAGCCCTCTAGGCGGGGAAGCCAAAAACATTCAGTACTTC.

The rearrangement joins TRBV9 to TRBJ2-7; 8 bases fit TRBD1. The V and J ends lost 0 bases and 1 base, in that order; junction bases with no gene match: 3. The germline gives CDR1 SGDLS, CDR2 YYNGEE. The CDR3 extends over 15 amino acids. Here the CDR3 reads CASSVGRDRSYEQYF. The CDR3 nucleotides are TGTGCCAGCAGCGTAGGGAGGGACAGGTCCTACGAGCAGTACTTC.

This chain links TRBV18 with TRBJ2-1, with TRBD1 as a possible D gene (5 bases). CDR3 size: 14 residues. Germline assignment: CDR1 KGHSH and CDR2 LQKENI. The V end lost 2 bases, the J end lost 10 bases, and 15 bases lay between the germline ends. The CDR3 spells CASSPEQGASEQFF. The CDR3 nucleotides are TGTGCCAGCTCACCAGAGCAGGGCGCGAGCGAGCAGTTCTTC.

The CDR3 region is CASSDYRGLCTYEQYF. CDR3 in DNA: TGTGCCAGCAGTGATTACAGGGGGCTCTGCACCTACGAGCAGTACTTC. The chain carries TRBV6-4 and TRBJ2-7; 9 positions match TRBD1. The CDR3 length is 16 residues. Trimming took 3 bases from V and 2 from J; bases not matched to a gene: 8. CDR1 MRHNA and CDR2 SNTAGT come from the germline V gene.

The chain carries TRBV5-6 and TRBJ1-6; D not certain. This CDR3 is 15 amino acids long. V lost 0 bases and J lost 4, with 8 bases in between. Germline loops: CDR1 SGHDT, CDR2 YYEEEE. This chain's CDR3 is CASSLGPVYNSPLHF. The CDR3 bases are TGTGCCAGCAGCTTGGGTCCGGTTTATAATTCACCCCTCCACTTT.

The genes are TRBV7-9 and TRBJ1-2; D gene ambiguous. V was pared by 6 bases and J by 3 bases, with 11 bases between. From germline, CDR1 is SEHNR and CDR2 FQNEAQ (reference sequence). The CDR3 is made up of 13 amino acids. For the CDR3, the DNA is TGTGCCAGCAGTTTTACAGCTGACTATGGCTACACCTTC. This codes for CASSFTADYGYTF. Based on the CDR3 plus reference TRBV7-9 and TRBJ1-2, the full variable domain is DTGVSQNPRHKITKRGQNVTFRCDPISEHNRLYWYRQTLGQGPEFLTYFQNEAQLEKSRLLSDRFSAERPKGSFSTLEIQRTEQGDSAMYLCASSFTADYGYTFGSGTRLTVV.

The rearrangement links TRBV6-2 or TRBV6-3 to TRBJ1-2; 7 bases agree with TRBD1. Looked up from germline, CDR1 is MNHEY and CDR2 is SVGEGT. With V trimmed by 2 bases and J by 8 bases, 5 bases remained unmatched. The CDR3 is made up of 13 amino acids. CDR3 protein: CASSYPGGGGYTF. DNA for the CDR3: TGTGCCAGCAGTTACCCAGGGGGAGGCGGCTACACCTTC.

The chain's CDR3 is CASSVAGNINEQFF. The CDR3 DNA reads TGTGCCAGCAGCGTAGCAGGCAATATCAATGAGCAGTTCTTC. The genes are TRBV9 and TRBJ2-1; D remains unclear. Trimming removed 0 bases from V and 6 bases from J, with 10 bases in between. The CDR3 is 14 residues long. CDR1 is SGDLS, CDR2 YYNGEE, per germline.

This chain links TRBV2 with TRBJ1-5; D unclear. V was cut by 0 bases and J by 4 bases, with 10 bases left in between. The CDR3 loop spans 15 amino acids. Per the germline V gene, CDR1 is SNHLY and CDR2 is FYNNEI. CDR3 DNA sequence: TGTGCCAGCAGTGAAGCGAGGGCCCTAAATCAGCCCCAGCATTTT. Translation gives CASSEARALNQPQHF. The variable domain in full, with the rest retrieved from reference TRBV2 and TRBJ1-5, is EPEVTQTPSHQVTQMGQEVILRCVPISNHLYFYWYRQILGQKVEFLVSFYNNEISEKSEIFDDQFSVERPDGSNFTLKIRSTKLEDSAMYFCASSEARALNQPQHFGDGTRLSIL.

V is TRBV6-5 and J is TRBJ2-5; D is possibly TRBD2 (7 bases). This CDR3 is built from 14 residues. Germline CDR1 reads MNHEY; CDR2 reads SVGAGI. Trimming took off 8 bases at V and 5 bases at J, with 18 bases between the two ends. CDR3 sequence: CASEARGRGETQYF. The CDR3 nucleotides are TGTGCCAGCGAGGCGAGGGGGAGGGGGGAGACCCAGTACTTC.

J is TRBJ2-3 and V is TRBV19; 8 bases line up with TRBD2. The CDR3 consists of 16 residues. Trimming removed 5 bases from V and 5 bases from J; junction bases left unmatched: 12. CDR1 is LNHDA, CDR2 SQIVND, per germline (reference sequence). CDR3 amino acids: CASSAGTRGLIDTQYF. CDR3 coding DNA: TGTGCCAGTAGTGCTGGGACTAGGGGTCTTATAGATACGCAGTATTTT.

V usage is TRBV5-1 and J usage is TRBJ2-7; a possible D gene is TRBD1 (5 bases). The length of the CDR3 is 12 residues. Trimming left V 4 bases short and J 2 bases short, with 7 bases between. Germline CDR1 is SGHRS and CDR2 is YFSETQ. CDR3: CASSMGPYEQYF. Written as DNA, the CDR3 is TGCGCCAGCAGCATGGGGCCCTACGAGCAGTACTTC.

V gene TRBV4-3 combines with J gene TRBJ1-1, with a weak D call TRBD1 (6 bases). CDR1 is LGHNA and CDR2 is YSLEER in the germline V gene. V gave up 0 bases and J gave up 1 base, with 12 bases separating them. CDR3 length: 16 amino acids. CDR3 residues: CASSQERGMENTEAFF. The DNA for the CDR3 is TGCGCCAGCAGCCAAGAGAGGGGGATGGAGAACACTGAAGCTTTCTTT.